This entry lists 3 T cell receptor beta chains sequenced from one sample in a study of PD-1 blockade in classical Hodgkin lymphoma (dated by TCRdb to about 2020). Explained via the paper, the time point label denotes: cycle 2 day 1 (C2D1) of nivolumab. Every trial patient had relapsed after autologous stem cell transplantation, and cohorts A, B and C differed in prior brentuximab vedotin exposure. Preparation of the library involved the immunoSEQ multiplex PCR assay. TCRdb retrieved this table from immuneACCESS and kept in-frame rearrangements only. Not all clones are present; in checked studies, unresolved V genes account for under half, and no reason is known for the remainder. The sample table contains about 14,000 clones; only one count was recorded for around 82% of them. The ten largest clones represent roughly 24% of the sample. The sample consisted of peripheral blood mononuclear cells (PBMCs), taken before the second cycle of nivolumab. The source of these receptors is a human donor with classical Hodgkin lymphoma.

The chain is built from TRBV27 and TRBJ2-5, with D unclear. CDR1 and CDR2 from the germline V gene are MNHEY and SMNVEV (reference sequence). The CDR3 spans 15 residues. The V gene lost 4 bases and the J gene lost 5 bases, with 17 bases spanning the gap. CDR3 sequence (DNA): TGTGCCAGCAGTTCTGCCGGGTCTATTGTGGAGACCCAGTACTTC. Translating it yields CASSSAGSIVETQYF.

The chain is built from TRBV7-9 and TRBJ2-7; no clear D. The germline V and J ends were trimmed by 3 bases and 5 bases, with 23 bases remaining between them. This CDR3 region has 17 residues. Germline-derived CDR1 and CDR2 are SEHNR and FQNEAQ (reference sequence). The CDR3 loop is CASSFSWVGRRKDEQYF. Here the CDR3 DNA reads TGTGCCAGCAGCTTTAGTTGGGTGGGCAGGCGGAAGGACGAGCAGTACTTC.

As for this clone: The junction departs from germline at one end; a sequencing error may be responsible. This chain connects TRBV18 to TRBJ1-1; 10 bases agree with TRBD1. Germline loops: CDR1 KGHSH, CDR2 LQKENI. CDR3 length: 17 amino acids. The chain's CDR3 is CASSPPLGQGVNTEAFF. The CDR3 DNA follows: TGTGCCAGCTCTCCACCTCTTGGACAGGGGGTGAACACTGAAGCTTTCTTT.